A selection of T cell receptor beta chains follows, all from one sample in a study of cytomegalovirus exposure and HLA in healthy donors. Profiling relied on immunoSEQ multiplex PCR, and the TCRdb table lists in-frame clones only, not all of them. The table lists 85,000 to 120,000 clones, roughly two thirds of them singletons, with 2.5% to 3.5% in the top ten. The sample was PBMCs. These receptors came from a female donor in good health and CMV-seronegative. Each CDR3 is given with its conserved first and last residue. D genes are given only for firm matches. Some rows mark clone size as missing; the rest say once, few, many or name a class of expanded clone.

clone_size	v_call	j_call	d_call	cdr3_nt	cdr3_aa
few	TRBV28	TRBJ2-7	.	TGTGCCAGCAGGGGCTGGTACGAGCAGTACTTC	CASRGWYEQYF
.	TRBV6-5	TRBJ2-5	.	TGTGCCAGCGGAAGGGGCCGAGAGACCCAGTACTTC	CASGRGRETQYF
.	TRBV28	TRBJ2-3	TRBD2	TGTGCCAGCAACCTAAATGACCCCCTACTAGCGGGAGAGATAGATACGCAGTATTTT	CASNLNDPLLAGEIDTQYF
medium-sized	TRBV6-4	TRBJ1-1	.	TGTGCCAGCTCCGAAAACTCGAACACTGAAGCTTTCTTT	CASSENSNTEAFF
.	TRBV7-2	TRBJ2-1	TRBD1	TGTGCCAGCAGCTCGACAGGGGTCAGCTCCTACAATGAGCAGTTCTTC	CASSSTGVSSYNEQFF
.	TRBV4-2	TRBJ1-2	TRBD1	TGTGCCAGCAGCCAAGGCTTAGAGGCGACAGGGTTAGGCTACACCTTC	CASSQGLEATGLGYTF
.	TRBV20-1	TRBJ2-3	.	TGCAGTGCTAGCTTAGCAGATACGCAGTATTTT	CSASLADTQYF
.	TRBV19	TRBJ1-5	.	TGTGCCAGTAGTAGGGGGGGGGCGAGCAATCAGCCCCAGCATTTT	CASSRGGASNQPQHF
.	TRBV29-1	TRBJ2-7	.	TGCAGCGCGGAGGACCGGGCTTGGGAGCAGTACTTC	CSAEDRAWEQYF
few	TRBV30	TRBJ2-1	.	TGTGCCTGGAGTCCCGGTTTAGCGGAATTCAATGAGCAGTTCTTC	CAWSPGLAEFNEQFF
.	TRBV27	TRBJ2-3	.	TGTGCCAGCAGCTCCCTTAGAACAGATACGCAGTATTTT	CASSSLRTDTQYF
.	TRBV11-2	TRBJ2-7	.	TGTGCCAGCAGCCCAAGGACAGTCGTCTCCTACGAGCAGTACTTC	CASSPRTVVSYEQYF
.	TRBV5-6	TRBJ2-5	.	TGTGCCAGCAGCTTGGCCCTGGGAGAAGAGACCCAGTACTTC	CASSLALGEETQYF
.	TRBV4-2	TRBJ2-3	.	TGTGCCAGCAGCCCCCGTAGCGGATCTAGCACAGATACGCAGTATTTT	CASSPRSGSSTDTQYF
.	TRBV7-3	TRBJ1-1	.	TGTGCCAGCAGCTTAACGCCAGGGGTAGTTGAAGCTTTCTTT	CASSLTPGVVEAFF
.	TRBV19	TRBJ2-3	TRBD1	TGTGCCAGTAGCCCGGGACAGGGAACAGATACGCAGTATTTT	CASSPGQGTDTQYF
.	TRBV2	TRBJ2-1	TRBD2	TGTGCCAGCAGTGGCGCCGGGACTAGCGGCTACAATGAGCAGTTCTTC	CASSGAGTSGYNEQFF
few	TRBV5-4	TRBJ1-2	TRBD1	TGTGCCAGCAGCCTGGGACAGTCTCGGGCCTATGGCTACACCTTC	CASSLGQSRAYGYTF
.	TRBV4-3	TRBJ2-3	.	TGCGCCAGCAGCCAAGACGGAGCAGGGAGGTCCACAGATACGCAGTATTTT	CASSQDGAGRSTDTQYF
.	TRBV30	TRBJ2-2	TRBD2	TGTGCCTGGAGTCTGGGCGGGAGGGATACCGGGGAGCTGTTTTTT	CAWSLGGRDTGELFF
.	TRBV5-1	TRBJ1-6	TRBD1	TGCGCCAGCAAAGGGGGCGGCTCCTATAATTCACCCCTCCACTTT	CASKGGGSYNSPLHF
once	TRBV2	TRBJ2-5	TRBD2	TGTGCCAGCAGTGAAAGGGCTAGCGGCCTCGGGGAGACCCAGTACTTC	CASSERASGLGETQYF
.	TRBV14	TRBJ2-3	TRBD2	TGTGCCAGCAGCCAAGATAGCGGGGGCACAGATACGCAGTATTTT	CASSQDSGGTDTQYF
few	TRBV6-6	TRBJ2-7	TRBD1	TGTGCCAGCAGTAGGGGACAGGGGGGCCACGAGCAGTACTTC	CASSRGQGGHEQYF
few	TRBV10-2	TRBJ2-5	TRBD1	TGCGCCAGCAGTGGGGGACAGGGGGCGAGGACCCAGTACTTC	CASSGGQGARTQYF
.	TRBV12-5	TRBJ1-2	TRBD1	TGTGCTAGTGGTTTGGATACAGGGGCCCATGCCTTC	CASGLDTGAHAF
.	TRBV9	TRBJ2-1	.	TGTGCCAGCAGCCGACTAGTCTTCAATGAGCAGTTCTTC	CASSRLVFNEQFF
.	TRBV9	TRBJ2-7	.	TGTGCCAGCAGCGTCGACTCGGCGGGTCTCTACGAGCAGTACTTC	CASSVDSAGLYEQYF
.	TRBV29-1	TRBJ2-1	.	TGCAGTGTTCCCCCTGTTAGCGGCAGCTCCTACAATGAGCAGTTCTTC	CSVPPVSGSSYNEQFF
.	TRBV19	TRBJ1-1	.	TGTGCCAGTAGTATACGAGGATCGGGGTCCCACACTGAAGCTTTCTTT	CASSIRGSGSHTEAFF
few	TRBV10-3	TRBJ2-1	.	TGTGCCCATCACCCCGGGGGTGACAATGAGCAGTTCTTC	CAHHPGGDNEQFF
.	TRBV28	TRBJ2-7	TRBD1	TGTGCCAGCAGTTTCGACTTGAGGGGGCTCCCGGGGCAGTACTTC	CASSFDLRGLPGQYF